This TCR beta chain comes out of a study of blood T cell repertoires in COVID-19. Study at large: Donors in the United States, Italy and Spain gave samples during acute or convalescent COVID-19. T cells, B-cell-depleted T cells, or PBMCs provided the cDNA or gDNA that served as material.

Assay: immunoSEQ multiplex PCR; the TCRdb copy retains only in-frame clones and omits some. Of roughly 250,000 clones listed, 81% are singletons. Germline V gene sequence: CDR1 MNHEY, CDR2 SMNVEV (reference sequence). The CDR3 runs to 15 residues. V gave up 1 base and J gave up 2 bases, with 10 bases separating them. The sequenced sample was peripheral blood. The receptor's source is a woman in her sixties or seventies with active or convalescent COVID-19. The rearrangement uses TRBV27 and TRBJ2-3; D might be TRBD2 (5 bases). CDR3 DNA: TGTGCCAGCAGTTTATTAACTAGATTCACAGATACGCAGTATTTT. Its translation: CASSLLTRFTDTQYF.